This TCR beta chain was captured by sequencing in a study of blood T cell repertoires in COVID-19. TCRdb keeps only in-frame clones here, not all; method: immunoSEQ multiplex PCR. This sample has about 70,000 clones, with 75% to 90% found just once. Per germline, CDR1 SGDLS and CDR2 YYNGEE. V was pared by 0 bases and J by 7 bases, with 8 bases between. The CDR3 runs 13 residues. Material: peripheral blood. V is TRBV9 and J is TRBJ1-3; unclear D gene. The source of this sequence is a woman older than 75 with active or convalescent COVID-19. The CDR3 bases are TGTGCCAGCAGCGTAGATTCTTTGAACACCATATATTTT. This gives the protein CASSVDSLNTIYF. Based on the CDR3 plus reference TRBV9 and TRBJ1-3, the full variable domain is DSGVTQTPKHLITATGQRVTLRCSPRSGDLSVYWYQQSLDQGLQFLIQYYNGEERAKGNILERFSAQQFPDLHSELNLSSLELGDSALYFCASSVDSLNTIYFGEGSWLTVV.